This T cell receptor (beta chain) derives from a study of patients and donors after allogeneic stem cell transplantation. There are many counts of this clonotype. MiXCR was run by TCRdb on the RT-PCR reads, yielding one entry per CDR3 protein. This table holds roughly 940,000 distinct CDR3 sequences, approximately 18% found once. The ends were cut back, 4 bases at V and 2 bases at J, with 5 bases in the middle. The CDR3 contains 13 residues. The V gene's germline CDR1 is MNHEY and CDR2 SVGAGI. Source material: blood, either unsorted or a sorted T cell fraction (not recorded which). The clonotype was recovered from a human donor who was either an allogeneic HSCT recipient or a stem cell or donor lymphocyte infusion donor (not recorded which). It is not recorded whose cells these are; they may come from a transplant donor. V and J are TRBV6-5 and TRBJ2-2; D unresolved. The CDR3 loop is CASSSINTGELFF. The CDR3 coding sequence is TGTGCCAGCAGTTCCATTAACACCGGGGAGCTGTTTTTT.